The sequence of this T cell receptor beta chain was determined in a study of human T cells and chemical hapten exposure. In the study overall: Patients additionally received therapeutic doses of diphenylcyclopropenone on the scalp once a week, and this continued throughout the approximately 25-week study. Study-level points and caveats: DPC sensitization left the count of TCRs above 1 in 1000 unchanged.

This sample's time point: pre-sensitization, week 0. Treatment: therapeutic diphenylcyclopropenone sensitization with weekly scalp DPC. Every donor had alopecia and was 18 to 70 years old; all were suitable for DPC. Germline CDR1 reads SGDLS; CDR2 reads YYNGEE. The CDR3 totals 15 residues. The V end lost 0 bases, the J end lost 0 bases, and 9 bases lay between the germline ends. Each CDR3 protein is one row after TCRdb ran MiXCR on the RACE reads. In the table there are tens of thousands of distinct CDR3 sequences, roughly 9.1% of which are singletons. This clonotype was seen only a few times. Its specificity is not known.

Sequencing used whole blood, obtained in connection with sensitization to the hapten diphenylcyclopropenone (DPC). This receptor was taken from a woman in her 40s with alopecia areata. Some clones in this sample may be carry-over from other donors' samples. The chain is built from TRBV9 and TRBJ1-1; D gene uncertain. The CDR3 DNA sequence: TGTGCCAGCAGCGTAGGGGTCAGCATGAACACTGAAGCTTTCTTT. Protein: CASSVGVSMNTEAFF.